One sample yielded the 5 T cell receptor beta chains listed below, sequenced in a study of cytomegalovirus exposure and HLA in healthy donors. The PCR employed 60 Vbeta primers together with 13 Jbeta primers. Repertoires were generated with immunoSEQ multiplex PCR, while TCRdb's copy carries only in-frame clones and drops some. The profile shows 110,000 to 150,000 clones, more than 80% of them singletons. What was sequenced was PBMCs. The receptor source for this set is a woman aged 40 to 50 in good health and CMV-seropositive.

The chain couples TRBV6-1 to TRBJ1-5; no definite D call. V dropped 0 bases and J dropped 4 bases, with 4 bases sitting between them. The CDR3 has 13 residues. Germline-derived CDR1 and CDR2 are MNHNS and SASEGT. The CDR3: CASSEALNQPQHF. The CDR3 nucleotides are TGTGCCAGCAGTGAAGCCCTAAATCAGCCCCAGCATTTT.

The V gene is TRBV28, the J gene TRBJ2-7; D possibly corresponds to TRBD2 (6 bases). Germline CDR1 reads MDHEN; CDR2 reads SYDVKM. The CDR3 runs 12 residues. V lost 3 bases, J lost 4 bases, and 7 bases lay in between. The CDR3 region is CASSLGGYEQYF. CDR3 DNA sequence: TGTGCCAGCAGTTTGGGGGGATACGAGCAGTACTTC. Supplemented by reference TRBV28 and TRBJ2-7, the full variable domain reads DVKVTQSSRYLVKRTGEKVFLECVQDMDHENMFWYRQDPGLGLRLIYFSYDVKMKEKGDIPEGYSVSREKKERFSLILESASTNQTSMYLCASSLGGYEQYFGPGTRLTVT.

This rearrangement joins TRBV7-7 to TRBJ2-2; weak D call: TRBD2 (6 bases). The CDR3 length is 16 residues. Per the germline V gene, CDR1 is SSHAT and CDR2 is FNYEAQ (reference sequence). The V and J ends lost 3 bases and 8 bases respectively, with 19 bases between them. The CDR3 nucleotides are TGTGCCAGCAGCTTCACTAGCCAAGGAGGTTCGGGGGAGCTGTTTTTT. Protein: CASSFTSQGGSGELFF.

This clone was seen just once. This chain connects TRBV5-1 to TRBJ2-3; D gene uncertain. With 0 bases removed from V and 3 bases from J, the gap between germline ends came to 23 bases. There are 19 residues in the CDR3. Germline V gives CDR1 SGHRS, CDR2 YFSETQ. CDR3: CASSLVPRKKSQITDTQYF. CDR3 DNA: TGCGCCAGCAGCTTGGTGCCGCGGAAAAAGTCCCAGATTACAGATACGCAGTATTTT.

This chain connects TRBV7-9 to TRBJ2-3; D perhaps matches TRBD2 (6 bases). The germline V gene encodes CDR1 SEHNR and CDR2 FQNEAQ (reference sequence). V shed 7 bases and J shed 9 bases, with 17 bases lying between them. The CDR3 has 13 amino acids. The CDR3 sequence is CASTLVLAGTQYF. CDR3 DNA sequence: TGTGCCAGCACCCTCGTGTTGGCGGGGACGCAGTATTTT.